This T cell receptor (beta chain) appears in the sequencing data of a study of T-cell reconstitution after alpha-beta-depleted transplantation in children. The CDR3 is 17 residues long. Looked up from germline, CDR1 is MGHRA and CDR2 is YSYEKL. V was clipped by 4 bases and J by 4 bases, with 20 bases between them. TCRbeta library preparation incorporated unique molecular identifiers. One entry per CDR3 protein, called by TCRdb with MiXCR from the PCR reads. The sample includes 220,000 or so distinct CDR3 sequences, roughly 8% of them seen just once. This clonotype was counted ten times or more. The sample in question was PBMCs, mostly from graft donor cells, obtained 180 days after TCRalphabeta/CD19-depleted stem cell transplant. The clonotype comes from a male patient between 10 and 17 years old who had a stem cell transplant for acute lymphoblastic leukemia, so the T cells may come from the graft donor. The chain carries TRBV4-1 and TRBJ1-5; D may be TRBD1 (5 bases). CDR3 coding DNA: TGCGCCAGCAGCCCCAGGACATGGAGTGGGATGAATCAGCCCCAGCATTTT. Protein product: CASSPRTWSGMNQPQHF.